This T cell receptor beta chain was recovered during a study of T-cell memory formation after mild COVID-19. Study in general: Clustering of TCRs was largely donor specific. Study-wide points: CD4+ bias marked clones expanding day 15 to 37, unlike balanced contracting clones. Day 37-peaking second-wave clones had unconfirmed SARS-CoV-2 specificity. Several responding clones turned up in pre-infection memory, indicating that cross-reactive memory may have taken part.

About this clonotype: Its antigen is still unknown.

From the 5' RACE reads, TCRdb called clonotypes with MiXCR, one entry per CDR3 protein. The table lists 250,000 to 300,000 distinct CDR3 sequences, 15% to 20% of them singletons. The germline CDR1 and CDR2 sequences are KGHDR and SFDVKD. The V gene lost 3 bases and the J gene lost 6 bases, with 15 bases spanning the gap. The CDR3 is made up of 15 amino acids. The rearrangement joins TRBV24-1 to TRBJ2-3, with TRBD2 as a possible D gene (7 bases). Sequenced material: PBMCs or a T cell subset sorted from them (not recorded which). The source is a man younger than 35 who had mild COVID-19 (a few samples of this study predate the infection). Cell type and time point are not known. This chain's CDR3 is CATSDGHRGADTQYF. In DNA, the CDR3 is TGTGCCACCAGTGATGGACATCGGGGGGCCGATACGCAGTATTTT.